The 4 T cell receptor beta chains reported below all come from one sample, sequenced in a study of identifying expanded T cells in peripheral blood. The repertoire was sequenced with immunoSEQ multiplex PCR; TCRdb's copy has only in-frame clones and lacks some. The sample shows some 100,000 clones, roughly 90% of them seen only once. The material sequenced was blood. These receptors originate from a person aged 18 to 69 in good health.

The chain uses TRBV11-2 and TRBJ2-7, with D tentatively TRBD1 (6 bases). CDR1 is SGHAT and CDR2 is FQNNGV in the germline V gene. This CDR3 region has 14 residues. V was trimmed by 3 bases and J by 6 bases, leaving 15 bases between them. The CDR3 reads CASSLEDTGTEQYF. In DNA, the CDR3 is TGTGCCAGCAGCTTGGAGGACACAGGGACCGAGCAGTACTTC.

The rearrangement uses TRBV7-8 and TRBJ1-4, with D perhaps TRBD1 (6 bases). The CDR3 extends over 14 amino acids. CDR1 and CDR2 (germline): SGHVS, FQNEAQ. V dropped 3 bases and J dropped 6 bases, with 11 bases sitting between them. This chain's CDR3 is CASSFPGADEKLFF. Here the CDR3 DNA reads TGTGCCAGCAGCTTTCCGGGGGCTGATGAAAAACTGTTTTTT.

The rearrangement uses TRBV5-5 and TRBJ2-7; D could derive from TRBD1 or TRBD2 (5 bases each). This CDR3 has 19 residues. Germline loops: CDR1 SGHKS, CDR2 YYEKEE (reference sequence). Trimming removed 4 bases at V and 1 base at J, with 27 bases between. In DNA form, the CDR3 reads TGTGCCAGCAGCCGATCTATATGGGGCCCCGGGACGGCTTCCTACGAGCAGTACTTC. Its translation is CASSRSIWGPGTASYEQYF. Full variable domain (remainder filled in from reference TRBV5-5 and TRBJ2-7): DAGVTQSPTHLIKTRGQQVTLRCSPISGHKSVSWYQQVLGQGPQFIFQYYEKEERGRGNFPDRFSARQFPNYSSELNVNALLLGDSALYLCASSRSIWGPGTASYEQYFGPGTRLTVT.

The V gene is TRBV2, the J gene TRBJ1-1; D is perhaps TRBD1 (6 bases). The CDR3 totals 15 residues. Trimming stripped 2 bases from V and 4 bases from J, with 14 bases between. Germline CDR1 is SNHLY and CDR2 is FYNNEI. Here the CDR3 reads CASSERTVRATEAFF. CDR3 bases: TGTGCCAGCAGTGAACGGACAGTCCGAGCCACTGAAGCTTTCTTT.